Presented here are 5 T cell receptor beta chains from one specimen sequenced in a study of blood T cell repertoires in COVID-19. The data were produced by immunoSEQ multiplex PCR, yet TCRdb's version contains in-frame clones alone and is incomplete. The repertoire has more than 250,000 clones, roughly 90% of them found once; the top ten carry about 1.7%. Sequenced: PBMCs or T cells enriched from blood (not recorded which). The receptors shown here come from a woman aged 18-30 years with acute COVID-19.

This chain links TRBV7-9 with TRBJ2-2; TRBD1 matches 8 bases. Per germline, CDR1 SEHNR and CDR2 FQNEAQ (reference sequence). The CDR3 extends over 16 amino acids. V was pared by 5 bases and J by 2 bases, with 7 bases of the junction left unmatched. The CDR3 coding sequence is TGTGCCAGCAGCCCCCCAGGGGGCCCAAACACCGGGGAGCTGTTTTTT. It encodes CASSPPGGPNTGELFF.

CDR3 region: CASGLVGDGLVKNEQFF. The CDR3 DNA follows: TGTGCTAGTGGTTTGGTCGGTGACGGACTTGTCAAGAATGAGCAGTTCTTC. V gene TRBV12-5 combines with J gene TRBJ2-1; D possibly corresponds to TRBD2 (5 bases). Germline lookup yields CDR1 LGHNT and CDR2 FRNRAP. With 0 bases removed from V and 7 bases from J, the gap between germline ends came to 19 bases. The CDR3 has 17 residues.

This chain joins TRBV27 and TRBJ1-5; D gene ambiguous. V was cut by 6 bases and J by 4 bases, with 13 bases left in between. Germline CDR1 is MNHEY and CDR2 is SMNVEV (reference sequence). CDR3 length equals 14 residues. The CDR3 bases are TGTGCCAGCAGGCCGGGGTCACCAAATCAGCCCCAGCATTTT. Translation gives CASRPGSPNQPQHF.

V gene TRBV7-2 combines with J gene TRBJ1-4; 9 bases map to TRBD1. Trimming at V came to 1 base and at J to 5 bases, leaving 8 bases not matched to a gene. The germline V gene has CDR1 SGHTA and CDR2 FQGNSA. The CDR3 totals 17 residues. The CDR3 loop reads CASSLGVVTGGNEKLFF. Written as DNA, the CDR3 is TGTGCCAGCAGCTTAGGCGTTGTGACAGGGGGGAATGAAAAACTGTTTTTT. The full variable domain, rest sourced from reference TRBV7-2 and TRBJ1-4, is GAGVSQSPSNKVTEKGKDVELRCDPISGHTALYWYRQSLGQGLEFLIYFQGNSAPDKSGLPSDRFSAERTGGSVSTLTIQRTQQEDSAVYLCASSLGVVTGGNEKLFFGSGTQLSVL.

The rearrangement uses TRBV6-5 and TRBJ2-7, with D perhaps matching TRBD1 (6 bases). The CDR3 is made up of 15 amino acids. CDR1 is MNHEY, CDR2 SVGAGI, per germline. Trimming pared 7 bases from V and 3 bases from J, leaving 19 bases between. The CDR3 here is CASNQGFPIYYEQYF. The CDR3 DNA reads TGTGCCAGCAACCAGGGGTTCCCGATATACTACGAGCAGTACTTC.